The next 9 T cell receptor beta chains were all read from a single sample in a study of immune characterization of retroperitoneal liposarcoma. Each CDR3 protein is one row after TCRdb ran MiXCR on the PCR reads. The sample has some 9,300 distinct CDR3 sequences, around a third seen once. Sequencing was carried out using tumor tissue. The receptor set was obtained from a male donor with retroperitoneal liposarcoma.

V usage is TRBV6-5 and J usage is TRBJ2-1, with D hard to call. The J call is doubtful: the DNA matches TRBJ2-7 better. This CDR3 is 12 amino acids long. Germline-derived CDR1 and CDR2 are MNHEY and SVGAGI. CDR3 bases: TGTGCCAGCACCGGGTACACCTACGAGCAGTACTTC. Translated, it gives CASTGYTYEQYF.

The chain links TRBV7-2 to TRBJ1-1; unclear D gene. This CDR3 spans 13 amino acids. Trimming took 5 bases from V and 1 from J, leaving 8 bases between them. The germline gives CDR1 SGHTA, CDR2 FQGNSA. The CDR3 loop is CASSVRRNTEAFF. The CDR3 region has the DNA TGTGCCAGCAGCGTCCGGAGGAACACTGAAGCTTTCTTT. The whole variable domain, filled in from reference TRBV7-2 and TRBJ1-1, reads GAGVSQSPSNKVTEKGKDVELRCDPISGHTALYWYRQSLGQGLEFLIYFQGNSAPDKSGLPSDRFSAERTGGSVSTLTIQRTQQEDSAVYLCASSVRRNTEAFFGQGTRLTVV.

This clonotype came up many times. The chain couples TRBV7-3 to TRBJ1-1; tentatively, D is TRBD1 (6 bases). Germline V gene sequence: CDR1 SGHTA, CDR2 FQGTGA. Trimming took 10 bases from V and 0 from J, leaving 12 bases between them. This CDR3 region has 13 residues. CDR3 region: CATSRDMNTEAFF. The DNA of the CDR3 is TGTGCCACCTCCAGGGACATGAACACTGAAGCTTTCTTT. Using reference TRBV7-3 and TRBJ1-1 for the parts outside the CDR3, the full variable domain is GAGVSQTPSNKVTEKGKYVELRCDPISGHTALYWYRQSLGQGPEFLIYFQGTGAADDSGLPNDRFFAVRPEGSVSTLKIQRTERGDSAVYLCATSRDMNTEAFFGQGTRLTVV.

The chain couples TRBV6-1 to TRBJ2-7; D gene uncertain. Trimming left V 2 bases short and J 2 bases short, with 7 bases between. From germline, CDR1 is MNHNS and CDR2 SASEGT. This CDR3 is 13 amino acids long. The CDR3 spells CASSENRAYEQYF. The DNA for the CDR3 is TGTGCCAGCAGTGAAAACAGAGCCTACGAGCAGTACTTC.

The chain carries TRBV6-1 and TRBJ2-3, with a possible D match to TRBD2 (6 bases). This CDR3 comprises 15 residues. Between the trimmed V and J ends, which lost 6 bases and 2 bases, there was a span of 15 bases. Germline V gives CDR1 MNHNS, CDR2 SASEGT. The DNA of the CDR3 is TGTGCCAGCAGGGATTCTAGCGCCCACACAGATACGCAGTATTTT. This translates into CASRDSSAHTDTQYF.

V is TRBV7-2 and J is TRBJ2-5, with 7 nucleotides matching TRBD1. CDR1 and CDR2 (germline): SGHTA, FQGNSA. This CDR3 comprises 15 residues. V gave up 5 bases and J gave up 5 bases; unmatched junction bases: 11. The CDR3 nucleotides read TGTGCCAGCAGCATAAACAGGGGATTGGGGGAGACCCAGTACTTC. This codes for CASSINRGLGETQYF.

The V gene is TRBV6-5, the J gene TRBJ2-1; a possible D gene is TRBD1 (6 bases). Germline V gene data show CDR1 as MNHEY and CDR2 as SVGAGI. The length of the CDR3 is 16 residues. V lost 7 bases, J lost 0 bases, and 16 bases lay in between. The CDR3 reads CASKRGSGVSYNEQFF. CDR3 nucleotide sequence: TGTGCCAGCAAGCGAGGATCAGGGGTCTCCTACAATGAGCAGTTCTTC.

The genes are TRBV6-1 and TRBJ2-2; D might be TRBD1 (6 bases). The CDR3 runs 16 residues. V lost 6 bases to trimming and J lost 4 bases, with 18 bases between them. Germline-derived CDR1 and CDR2 are MNHNS and SASEGT. Written as DNA, the CDR3 is TGTGCCAGCAGCGACAGACAGGTTATTCTCACCGGGGAGCTGTTTTTT. Residues: CASSDRQVILTGELFF.

This clonotype was detected only a few times. The chain couples TRBV6-1 to TRBJ2-1, with D possibly matching TRBD2 (6 bases). This CDR3 has 15 amino acids. Germline V gene lookup returns CDR1 MNHNS and CDR2 SASEGT. Trimming pared 1 base from V and 1 base from J, leaving 8 bases between. The CDR3 region has the DNA TGTGCCAGCAGTGAAGAAGCGGGTTCCTACAATGAGCAGTTCTTC. This sequence encodes CASSEEAGSYNEQFF.